This T cell receptor beta chain was observed in a study of T-cell reconstitution after alpha-beta-depleted transplantation in children. This clonotype was picked up one time. Antigen unknown. One end of the junction is discordant with germline, which a read error may explain. The CDR3 contains 14 residues. Germline V gene sequence: CDR1 LNHDA, CDR2 SQIVND (reference sequence). The study's findings and limits: One year post-transplant, T-cell counts and diversity were largely derived from T cells produced anew.

Unique molecular identifiers featured in how the TCRbeta library was prepared. Via MiXCR, TCRdb re-called the PCR reads, giving one row per CDR3 protein. Here the sample spans 140,000 to 150,000 distinct CDR3 sequences, about 9% being singletons. The sequencing used PBMCs, mostly from graft donor cells, collected 180 days after TCRalphabeta/CD19-depleted stem cell transplant. This clonotype was obtained from a female patient aged 2-10 years who had a stem cell transplant for congenital amegakaryocytic thrombocytopenia, so the T cells may come from the graft donor. The rearrangement links TRBV19 to TRBJ2-1, with 11 bases identical to TRBD2. The CDR3 is CASILAGELDEKFF. In nucleotides, the CDR3 is TGTGCCAGTATACTAGCGGGAGAGCTGGATGAGAAGTTCTTC.